The 15 T cell receptor beta chains given below trace back to one sample, sequenced in a study of T cells in localized non-small cell lung cancer. TCRdb's copy holds only in-frame clones and misses some; the assay was immunoSEQ multiplex PCR. This sample yields around 15,000 clones, of which around 83% are seen a single time; roughly a quarter belongs to the top ten. The material sequenced was peripheral blood, taken before any cancer treatment. The source of these receptors is a female donor of 60 years or more with stage I squamous cell lung carcinoma.

The V call is TRBV6-5, the J call TRBJ1-5; weak D call: TRBD1 (5 bases). Germline assignment: CDR1 MNHEY and CDR2 SVGAGI. The CDR3 is 14 residues long. V was cut by 6 bases and J by 5 bases, with 14 bases left in between. The CDR3 sequence: CASSRAGYDQPQHF. CDR3 nucleotide sequence: TGTGCCAGCAGCCGGGCAGGGTATGATCAGCCCCAGCATTTT.

This clone was counted once. This rearrangement joins TRBV7-8 to TRBJ1-2; 9 bases align to TRBD1. V gave up 5 bases and J gave up 1 base; unmatched junction bases: 14. The CDR3 loop spans 18 amino acids. Germline assignment: CDR1 SGHVS and CDR2 FQNEAQ. CDR3: CASSTFPPRDRDNYGYTF. In DNA form, the CDR3 reads TGTGCCAGCAGCACCTTCCCCCCCAGGGACAGGGATAACTATGGCTACACCTTC.

V gene TRBV18 combines with J gene TRBJ1-1; TRBD1 might be the D (6 bases). CDR3 length: 12 residues. The V and J ends lost 3 bases and 11 bases respectively, with 13 bases between them. Germline CDR1 is KGHSH and CDR2 is LQKENI. Here the CDR3 DNA reads TGTGCCAGCTCACCCGACAGGCTTTGGGCTTTCTTT. Residues: CASSPDRLWAFF.

This clone has just one count. This sequence joins TRBV5-1 and TRBJ2-2, with a weak D call TRBD1 (6 bases). V was clipped by 4 bases and J by 1 base, with 11 bases between them. The CDR3 runs 15 residues. CDR1 and CDR2 from the germline V gene are SGHRS and YFSETQ. CDR3 amino acids: CASSPTTGNTGELFF. The DNA for the CDR3 is TGCGCCAGCAGCCCTACGACAGGGAACACCGGGGAGCTGTTTTTT.

This chain links TRBV6-1 with TRBJ2-2; possible D gene TRBD1, 6 bases. Germline CDR1 is MNHNS and CDR2 is SASEGT. This CDR3 contains 13 residues. The V end lost 6 bases, the J end lost 1 base, and 6 bases lay between the germline ends. The CDR3, as DNA: TGTGCCAGCAGACAGGGGAACACCGGGGAGCTGTTTTTT. Translation gives CASRQGNTGELFF.

V usage is TRBV18 and J usage is TRBJ2-2; 8 bases are shared with TRBD1. The CDR3 spans 16 residues. Germline V gene data show CDR1 as KGHSH and CDR2 as LQKENI. J lost 7 bases, V lost 0 bases, and 7 bases had no gene match. The CDR3 region is CASSPPGTGVSGELFF. The CDR3, as DNA: TGTGCCAGCTCACCACCTGGGACAGGTGTGAGCGGGGAGCTGTTTTTT.

This chain connects TRBV6-5 to TRBJ2-2; D is uncertain. The CDR3 totals 14 residues. Germline V gives CDR1 MNHEY, CDR2 SVGAGI. Trimming removed 6 bases at V and 5 bases at J, with 13 bases between. CDR3 region: CASSKFGVTGELFF. As DNA, the CDR3 is TGTGCCAGCAGCAAATTCGGAGTTACCGGGGAGCTGTTTTTT.

The chain combines TRBV10-3 with TRBJ2-3; no clear D gene. Germline V gene sequence: CDR1 ENHRY, CDR2 SYGVKD. The ends were cut back, 10 bases at V and 0 bases at J, with 5 bases in the middle. This CDR3 has 11 residues. The CDR3 sequence: CATQSTDTQYF. The CDR3 DNA is TGTGCCACCCAGAGCACAGATACGCAGTATTTT.

The chain is built from TRBV6-1 and TRBJ1-1, with D tentatively TRBD1 (5 bases). Trimming took off 3 bases at V and 5 bases at J, with 19 bases between the two ends. Per germline, CDR1 MNHNS and CDR2 SASEGT. The CDR3 loop spans 16 amino acids. Here the CDR3 reads CASSEGLGRGRTEAFF. CDR3 sequence (DNA): TGTGCCAGCAGTGAGGGGCTAGGGCGGGGGAGGACTGAAGCTTTCTTT.

V gene TRBV18 combines with J gene TRBJ2-1; D is unclear. The CDR3 is 21 amino acids. The V gene's germline CDR1 is KGHSH and CDR2 LQKENI. V lost 0 bases and J 6 bases, leaving 30 bases between the germline ends. CDR3 bases: TGTGCCAGCTCACCACCGATTGATAGAGAGGCGTTTGGGGTTTTTTCCAATGAGCAGTTCTTC. Translating gives CASSPPIDREAFGVFSNEQFF. Full variable domain (rest looked up from reference TRBV18 and TRBJ2-1): NAGVMQNPRHLVRRRGQEARLRCSPMKGHSHVYWYRQLPEEGLKFMVYLQKENIIDESGMPKERFSAEFPKEGPSILRIQQVVRGDSAAYFCASSPPIDREAFGVFSNEQFFGPGTRLTVL.

V is TRBV9 and J is TRBJ1-1; D may be TRBD1 (6 bases). The CDR3 covers 17 residues. Germline V gene lookup returns CDR1 SGDLS and CDR2 YYNGEE. V lost 0 bases and J lost 1, with 16 bases in between. CDR3 coding DNA: TGTGCCAGCAGCGTAGGTAGGGGGGGGCAGGAGAACACTGAAGCTTTCTTT. Encoded protein: CASSVGRGGQENTEAFF.

The chain carries TRBV6-5 and TRBJ2-1, with D hard to call. The CDR3 runs to 14 residues. Germline CDR1 and CDR2: MNHEY and SVGAGI. Trimming removed 5 bases from V and 0 bases from J, with 8 bases in between. CDR3 nucleotides: TGTGCCAGCAGTCTCAGGAGCTCCTACAATGAGCAGTTCTTC. It is translated as CASSLRSSYNEQFF.

This chain connects TRBV27 to TRBJ2-3; tentatively, D is TRBD1 (6 bases). The V and J ends lost 7 bases and 5 bases respectively, with 16 bases between them. Germline loops: CDR1 MNHEY, CDR2 SMNVEV (reference sequence). The CDR3 length is 14 residues. This chain's CDR3 is CASMEAAGVDTQYF. In DNA, the CDR3 is TGTGCCAGCATGGAAGCGGCAGGGGTAGATACGCAGTATTTT.

The chain joins TRBV6-6 to TRBJ2-7, with a tentative D call TRBD2 (5 bases). The CDR3 sequence is 15 residues long. V was shortened by 5 bases and J by 0 bases, with 14 bases between the two germline ends. Germline CDR1 and CDR2: MNHNY and SVGAGI (reference sequence). The CDR3 bases are TGTGCCAGCAGTGATAAGAGGGTTGGCTCCTACGAGCAGTACTTC. This gives the protein CASSDKRVGSYEQYF.

The CDR3 DNA sequence: TGTGCCAGCAGCCCTCGGACAGTTATAGGAGAAAAACTGTTTTTT. Residues: CASSPRTVIGEKLFF. The chain links TRBV5-4 to TRBJ1-4; D is possibly TRBD1 (6 bases). The V gene's germline CDR1 is SGHNT and CDR2 YYREEE (reference sequence). Trimming shortened V by 4 bases and J by 8 bases, and 18 bases separated the two germline ends. This CDR3 spans 15 amino acids.